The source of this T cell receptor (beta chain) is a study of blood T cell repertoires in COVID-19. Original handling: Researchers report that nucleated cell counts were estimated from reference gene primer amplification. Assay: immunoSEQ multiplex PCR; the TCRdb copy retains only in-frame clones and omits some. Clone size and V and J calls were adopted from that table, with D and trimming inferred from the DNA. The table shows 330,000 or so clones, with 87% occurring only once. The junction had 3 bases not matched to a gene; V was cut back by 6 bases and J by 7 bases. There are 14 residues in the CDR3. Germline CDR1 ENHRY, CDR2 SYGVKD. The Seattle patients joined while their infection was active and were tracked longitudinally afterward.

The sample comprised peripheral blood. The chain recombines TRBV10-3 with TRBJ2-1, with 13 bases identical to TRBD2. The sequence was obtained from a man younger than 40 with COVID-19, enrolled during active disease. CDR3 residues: CAISGLAGVNEQFF. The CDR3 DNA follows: TGTGCCATCAGCGGACTAGCGGGGGTAAATGAGCAGTTCTTC.